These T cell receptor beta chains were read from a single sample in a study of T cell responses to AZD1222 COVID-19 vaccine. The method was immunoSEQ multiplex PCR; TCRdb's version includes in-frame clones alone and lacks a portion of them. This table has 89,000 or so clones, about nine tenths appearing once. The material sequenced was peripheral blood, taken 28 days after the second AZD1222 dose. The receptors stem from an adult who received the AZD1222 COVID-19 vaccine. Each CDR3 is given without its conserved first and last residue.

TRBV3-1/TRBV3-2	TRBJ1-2	ASELTGTGGGGYT
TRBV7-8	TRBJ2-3	ASSPGGGRTDTQY
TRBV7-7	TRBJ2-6	ASSPDSGANVLT
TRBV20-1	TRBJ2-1	SASEGPSGSNEQF
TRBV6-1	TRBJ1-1	ASSEDWTVDEAF
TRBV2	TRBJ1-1	ASSLINTEAF
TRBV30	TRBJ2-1	AWSPSGESEQF
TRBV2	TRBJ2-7	ASRAEEGRNYEQY
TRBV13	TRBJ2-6	ASSTGGYSGANVLT
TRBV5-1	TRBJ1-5	ASSLDPGYSNQPQH
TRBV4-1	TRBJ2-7	ASSQPTRSGRSYEQY
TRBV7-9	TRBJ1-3	ASRVGGQGFGNTIY
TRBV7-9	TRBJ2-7	ASSLVRYEQY
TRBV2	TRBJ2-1	ASRMNGGSNNEQF
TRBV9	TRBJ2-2	ASSVGVGDFTGELF
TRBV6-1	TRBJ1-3	ASSEVINTIY
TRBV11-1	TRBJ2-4	ASSLETSGSIQY
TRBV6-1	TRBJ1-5	ASSDKTGNTWDQPQH
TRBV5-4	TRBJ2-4	ASSPGKGPKNIQY
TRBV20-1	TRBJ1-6	SARRRETLH
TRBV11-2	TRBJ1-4	ASSLYAGATNEKLF
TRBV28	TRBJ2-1	ASSPSGGSSYNEQF